The 21 T cell receptor beta chains below were found in one sample sequenced in a study of blood T cell repertoires in COVID-19. Generated by immunoSEQ multiplex PCR, the TCRdb table keeps only in-frame clones and is missing some. Among 60,000 to 80,000 clones listed, around 89% were seen once. Sequencing was performed on peripheral blood. The source of these receptors is a woman between 55 and 75 years old with COVID-19, enrolled during active disease.

This chain links TRBV7-2 with TRBJ2-7, with 7 bases matching TRBD2. Per the germline V gene, CDR1 is SGHTA and CDR2 is FQGNSA. After removal of 5 bases from V and 2 bases from J, the junction contained 9 bases not matched to a gene. The CDR3 is 15 amino acids. The chain's CDR3 is CASSASLAAPYEQYF. The CDR3, as DNA: TGTGCCAGCAGCGCCTCGCTAGCGGCTCCCTACGAGCAGTACTTC.

The chain links TRBV19 to TRBJ2-1, with D possibly TRBD2 on 6 matching bases. The CDR3 loop spans 14 amino acids. V lost 7 bases and J lost 4, with 14 bases in between. Germline lookup yields CDR1 LNHDA and CDR2 SQIVND (reference sequence). The CDR3 region is CASISPGAYNEQFF. The CDR3 nucleotides read TGTGCCAGTATATCCCCGGGAGCTTACAATGAGCAGTTCTTC. Supplemented by reference TRBV19 and TRBJ2-1, the full variable domain reads DGGITQSPKYLFRKEGQNVTLSCEQNLNHDAMYWYRQDPGQGLRLIYYSQIVNDFQKGDIAEGYSVSREKKESFPLTVTSAQKNPTAFYLCASISPGAYNEQFFGPGTRLTVL.

The V call is TRBV12-3 or TRBV12-4, the J call TRBJ1-2, with D unresolved. The CDR3 runs 13 residues. Trimming shortened V by 3 bases and J by 6 bases, and 11 bases separated the two germline ends. CDR3 in amino acids: CASSFSRRDGYTF. The DNA for the CDR3 is TGTGCCAGCAGTTTTAGTAGGAGGGATGGCTACACCTTC.

V usage is TRBV9 and J usage is TRBJ2-1, with 10 bases aligning to TRBD2. Germline lookup yields CDR1 SGDLS and CDR2 YYNGEE. V was clipped by 4 bases and J by 4 bases; unmatched bases: 8. The CDR3 has 16 amino acids. CDR3 amino acids: CASSSQREGVYNEQFF. The DNA for the CDR3 is TGTGCCAGCAGCTCTCAGCGGGAGGGGGTTTACAATGAGCAGTTCTTC. The full variable domain, its missing parts supplied by reference TRBV9 and TRBJ2-1, is DSGVTQTPKHLITATGQRVTLRCSPRSGDLSVYWYQQSLDQGLQFLIQYYNGEERAKGNILERFSAQQFPDLHSELNLSSLELGDSALYFCASSSQREGVYNEQFFGPGTRLTVL.

The genes are TRBV27 and TRBJ2-7, with a tentative D call TRBD1 (6 bases). The CDR3 runs 13 residues. The germline gives CDR1 MNHEY, CDR2 SMNVEV (reference sequence). The V and J ends lost 3 bases and 3 bases respectively, with 9 bases between them. In DNA form, the CDR3 reads TGTGCCAGCAGTTTCCAAGGGGGCTACGAGCAGTACTTC. Translation: CASSFQGGYEQYF.

V usage is TRBV7-2 and J usage is TRBJ1-4; perhaps TRBD1 as D (5 bases). This CDR3 is built from 15 residues. V shed 5 bases and J shed 3 bases, with 13 bases lying between them. Germline V CDR1 and CDR2: SGHTA, FQGNSA. The CDR3 here is CASSTEGRANEKLFF. The CDR3 nucleotides read TGTGCCAGCAGCACGGAGGGGCGGGCTAATGAAAAACTGTTTTTT. Drawing the rest from reference TRBV7-2 and TRBJ1-4, the complete variable domain is GAGVSQSPSNKVTEKGKDVELRCDPISGHTALYWYRQSLGQGLEFLIYFQGNSAPDKSGLPSDRFSAERTGGSVSTLTIQRTQQEDSAVYLCASSTEGRANEKLFFGSGTQLSVL.

The chain carries TRBV6-5 and TRBJ1-5; D unresolved. In germline, CDR1 is MNHEY, CDR2 SVGAGI. Trimming cost V 2 bases and J 1 base, with 6 bases left between them. The CDR3 is 14 amino acids. CDR3 protein: CASSYGRSNQPQHF. CDR3 DNA: TGTGCCAGCAGTTACGGTCGGAGCAATCAGCCCCAGCATTTT.

The chain is built from TRBV5-3 and TRBJ2-7; D is perhaps TRBD1 (6 bases). TRBV5-3 is noted as an ORF with a role that remains uncertain. Deletions cut 4 bases from V and 2 bases from J, with 10 bases between. The CDR3 is 13 residues long. The CDR3 sequence: CARSRDTTYEQYF. For the CDR3, the DNA is TGTGCCAGAAGCCGGGACACCACCTACGAGCAGTACTTC.

The J gene is TRBJ1-2, the V gene TRBV10-2; 8 positions match TRBD1. Looked up from germline, CDR1 is WSHSY and CDR2 is SAAADI. V lost 7 bases, J lost 4 bases, and 14 bases stayed unmatched. The CDR3 sequence is 16 residues long. DNA for the CDR3: TGCGCCAGCAACCGACAGGGGAGTACAGTCGGCTATGGCTACACCTTC. Protein product: CASNRQGSTVGYGYTF.

This clone was seen just once. The chain is built from TRBV11-1 and TRBJ2-7; 8 bases fit TRBD1. Germline assignment: CDR1 SGHAT and CDR2 FQDESV (reference sequence). The CDR3 is 15 residues long. V trimming: 3 bases; J trimming: 2 bases; junction bases outside the gene matches: 6. For the CDR3, the DNA is TGTGCCAGCAGCTTGGATCAGGGGGCGACCTACGAGCAGTACTTC. It yields the protein CASSLDQGATYEQYF.

This sequence joins TRBV5-8 and TRBJ1-5, with 10 bases fitting TRBD1. Per the germline V gene, CDR1 is SGHTS and CDR2 is YDEGEE. This CDR3 has 17 residues. Trimming removed 5 bases from V and 3 bases from J; junction bases left unmatched: 11. The CDR3 DNA reads TGTGCCAGCAGGCCCTACAGGGGGACAGGGGACAATCAGCCCCAGCATTTT. Its translation: CASRPYRGTGDNQPQHF. Based on the CDR3 plus reference TRBV5-8 and TRBJ1-5, the full variable domain is EAGVTQSPTHLIKTRGQQATLRCSPISGHTSVYWYQQALGLGLQFLLWYDEGEERNRGNFPPRFSGRQFPNYSSELNVNALELEDSALYLCASRPYRGTGDNQPQHFGDGTRLSIL.

The gene calls are TRBV19 and TRBJ1-6; tentatively, D is TRBD1 (5 bases). CDR3 length: 17 amino acids. Germline lookup yields CDR1 LNHDA and CDR2 SQIVND (reference sequence). V was trimmed by 5 bases and J by 3 bases, leaving 17 bases between them. The CDR3 loop is CASSSRGSTGYNSPLHF. The DNA for the CDR3 is TGTGCCAGTAGTTCACGGGGGTCGACGGGCTATAATTCACCCCTCCACTTT. Full variable domain (outside the CDR3, taken from reference TRBV19 and TRBJ1-6): DGGITQSPKYLFRKEGQNVTLSCEQNLNHDAMYWYRQDPGQGLRLIYYSQIVNDFQKGDIAEGYSVSREKKESFPLTVTSAQKNPTAFYLCASSSRGSTGYNSPLHFGNGTRLTVT.

The gene calls are TRBV5-4 and TRBJ1-2; 8 bases map to TRBD1. This CDR3 is 16 amino acids long. Trimming at V came to 0 bases and at J to 1 base, leaving 5 bases not matched to a gene. Germline V CDR1 and CDR2: SGHNT, YYREEE (reference sequence). CDR3 sequence: CASSLGGTGVNYGYTF. For the CDR3, the DNA is TGTGCCAGCAGCTTGGGCGGGACAGGCGTTAACTATGGCTACACCTTC. The full variable domain, its missing parts supplied by reference TRBV5-4 and TRBJ1-2, is ETGVTQSPTHLIKTRGQQVTLRCSSQSGHNTVSWYQQALGQGPQFIFQYYREEENGRGNFPPRFSGLQFPNYSSELNVNALELDDSALYLCASSLGGTGVNYGYTFGSGTRLTVV.

The chain combines TRBV19 with TRBJ1-1; D remains ambiguous. The CDR3 totals 16 residues. CDR1 is LNHDA, CDR2 SQIVND, per germline (reference sequence). V lost 0 bases and J 4 bases, leaving 15 bases between the germline ends. The CDR3 sequence is CASSIDGRPLGTEAFF. CDR3 nucleotides: TGTGCCAGTAGTATAGATGGGAGACCCCTAGGCACTGAAGCTTTCTTT.

V is TRBV28 and J is TRBJ2-1; 11 nucleotides align to TRBD1. CDR3 size: 16 residues. J lost 4 bases, V lost 5 bases, and 7 bases had no gene match. Germline CDR1 MDHEN, CDR2 SYDVKM. Written as DNA, the CDR3 is TGTGCCAGCAGTCTGCTTGGGACAGGGGGATACAATGAGCAGTTCTTC. Translating it yields CASSLLGTGGYNEQFF.

CDR3 bases: TGTGCCAGCAGTACAGGACAGGGGATGGGAGGCTACACCTTC. Its protein product is CASSTGQGMGGYTF. This rearrangement joins TRBV7-9 to TRBJ1-2; 9 nucleotides agree with TRBD1. J was trimmed by 8 bases and V by 6 bases; bases with no gene match: 10. Germline V gene data show CDR1 as SEHNR and CDR2 as FQNEAQ (reference sequence). The CDR3 is 14 residues long. Supplemented by reference TRBV7-9 and TRBJ1-2, the full variable domain reads DTGVSQNPRHKITKRGQNVTFRCDPISEHNRLYWYRQTLGQGPEFLTYFQNEAQLEKSRLLSDRFSAERPKGSFSTLEIQRTEQGDSAMYLCASSTGQGMGGYTFGSGTRLTVV.

V usage is TRBV27 and J usage is TRBJ1-2; TRBD1 matches 9 bases. Unmatched junction bases numbered 5, after V lost 5 bases and J lost 4 bases. The CDR3 spans 14 residues. Looked up from germline, CDR1 is MNHEY and CDR2 is SMNVEV (reference sequence). The CDR3 DNA follows: TGTGCCAGCAGTCGACAGGGGGTCCCCTATGGCTACACCTTC. This codes for CASSRQGVPYGYTF.

The genes are TRBV11-3 and TRBJ1-1; the D gene is possibly TRBD1 (6 bases). CDR3 length equals 16 residues. CDR1 SGHNT and CDR2 YENEEA come from the germline V gene. V was cut by 5 bases and J by 0 bases, with 16 bases left in between. CDR3: CASSPGQLGMNTEAFF. CDR3 coding DNA: TGTGCCAGCAGCCCCGGACAGCTAGGTATGAACACTGAAGCTTTCTTT.

This chain connects TRBV7-6 to TRBJ2-3, with 9 bases lining up with TRBD2. V shed 1 base, J shed 2 bases, and the junction held 13 bases outside the gene matches. Germline CDR1 reads SGHVS; CDR2 reads FNYEAQ. This CDR3 region has 19 residues. CDR3 in DNA: TGTGCCAGCAGCTTAGTAAGACAGCTCGGGACTAGCCACACAGATACGCAGTATTTT. It codes for CASSLVRQLGTSHTDTQYF.

Worth noting for this clone: This sample also contains other DNA sequences that code for the same CDR3. This chain links TRBV3-1 (or the pseudogene TRBV3-2) with TRBJ2-7; TRBD2 might be the D (6 bases). The V gene's germline CDR1 is LGHDT and CDR2 YNNKEL (reference sequence). This CDR3 region has 13 residues. Trimming removed 1 base at V and 6 bases at J, with 10 bases between. The CDR3 sequence is CASSQVQGGEQYF. DNA for the CDR3: TGTGCCAGCAGCCAAGTGCAGGGAGGCGAGCAGTACTTC.

The rearrangement links TRBV7-8 to TRBJ1-2; 7 bases match TRBD1. Germline CDR1 reads SGHVS; CDR2 reads FQNEAQ. This CDR3 is 15 amino acids long. V was pared by 2 bases and J by 3 bases, with 6 bases of the junction left unmatched. CDR3 nucleotide sequence: TGTGCCAGCAGCTTATACAGGGGCTGGGACTATGGCTACACCTTC. Its protein is CASSLYRGWDYGYTF.